Detailed here is one TCR beta chain. TCRdb independently ran MiXCR on the RACE reads; one entry per CDR3 protein. The table includes 100,000 to 150,000 distinct CDR3 sequences, 8.5% to 9.5% detected once. Time point reported: healthy volunteer bleed at 2 weeks. Sequencing started from total RNA isolated from unfractionated whole blood. CDR1 and CDR2 (germline): SEHNR, FQNEAQ (reference sequence). The CDR3 extends over 15 amino acids. With 5 bases removed from V and 0 bases from J, the gap between germline ends came to 11 bases. The sample belongs to a study of human T cells and chemical hapten exposure.

The rearrangement links TRBV7-9 to TRBJ1-5; no clear D. The TCR sequence derives from a male donor in good health. Some clones in this sample may be carry-over from other donors' samples. Sequenced input: whole blood. CDR3 coding DNA: TGTGCCAGCAGCCCTCTGCGATATAGCAATCAGCCCCAGCATTTT. It specifies CASSPLRYSNQPQHF.